These 8 T cell receptor beta chains share one sample of origin, sequenced in a study of blood T cell repertoires in COVID-19. Measured with immunoSEQ multiplex PCR; TCRdb has only the in-frame clones, and not every one. The sample shows about 190,000 clones, about 82% of them seen only once. Sequencing was done on a sample of PBMCs or T cells enriched from blood (not recorded which). The receptor source for this set is a man aged 35 to 55 with acute COVID-19.

This sequence joins TRBV27 and TRBJ2-7; 14 bases are shared with TRBD2. The V segment lost 6 bases and the J segment 3 bases; nucleotides outside the gene matches: 10. The CDR3 contains 17 residues. Germline V gene data show CDR1 as MNHEY and CDR2 as SMNVEV (reference sequence). DNA for the CDR3: TGTGCCAGCAGCTCCGTCGTCGGACTAGCGGGAGGCTACGAGCAGTACTTC. It translates to CASSSVVGLAGGYEQYF.

This clone came up once. This sequence joins TRBV9 and TRBJ1-2, with 9 bases lining up with TRBD1. The CDR3 contains 15 residues. Trimming cost V 4 bases and J 2 bases; bases outside gene matches: 6. From germline, CDR1 is SGDLS and CDR2 YYNGEE. In DNA, the CDR3 is TGTGCCAGCAGCACAAGGACAGGGGCAAACTATGGCTACACCTTC. Amino acids: CASSTRTGANYGYTF.

The gene calls are TRBV7-9 and TRBJ1-5, with 9 bases matching TRBD1. V shed 5 bases and J 6 bases; nucleotides not matched to a gene: 5. The CDR3 loop spans 14 amino acids. The germline gives CDR1 SEHNR, CDR2 FQNEAQ (reference sequence). CDR3 sequence (DNA): TGTGCCAGCAGCCCACAGGGGGCAACTCAGCCCCAGCATTTT. Amino acids: CASSPQGATQPQHF.

J is TRBJ2-3 and V is TRBV28; possibly TRBD2 for D (5 bases). Germline lookup yields CDR1 MDHEN and CDR2 SYDVKM. The CDR3 length is 14 residues. Trimming stripped 6 bases from V and 9 bases from J, with 19 bases between. The CDR3, as DNA: TGTGCCAGCAGCTTAACTAGAGGTGGCCGAACGCAGTATTTT. Translation gives CASSLTRGGRTQYF.

The chain is built from TRBV19 and TRBJ1-5; TRBD1 might be the D (5 bases). The CDR3 has 14 amino acids. CDR1 and CDR2 from the germline V gene are LNHDA and SQIVND (reference sequence). V was pared by 8 bases and J by 6 bases, with 17 bases between. CDR3 nucleotide sequence: TGTGCCAGTGGGACCCTCGGGGGGGGTCAGCCCCAGCATTTT. This gives the protein CASGTLGGGQPQHF.

This chain joins TRBV4-2 and TRBJ2-7, with D possibly matching TRBD2 (5 bases). The V end lost 5 bases, the J end lost 6 bases, and 20 bases lay between the germline ends. The CDR3 has 15 amino acids. Germline-derived CDR1 and CDR2 are LGHNA and YNFKEQ. The CDR3 spells CASSAPERPFVEQYF. In nucleotides, the CDR3 is TGTGCCAGCAGCGCCCCTGAGCGGCCCTTCGTCGAGCAGTACTTC.

The genes are TRBV28 and TRBJ2-5, with a tentative D call TRBD2 (6 bases). Germline V gives CDR1 MDHEN, CDR2 SYDVKM. The CDR3 contains 13 residues. Trimming cost V 7 bases and J 7 bases, with 16 bases left between them. In DNA, the CDR3 is TGTGCCAGCAATACTATCCCCGGGGGGACCCAGTACTTC. Translating it yields CASNTIPGGTQYF.

This clone turned up a few times. This rearrangement joins TRBV11-3 to TRBJ2-1; TRBD2 matches 7 bases. The germline V gene encodes CDR1 SGHNT and CDR2 YENEEA. V lost 1 base and J lost 8; bases outside the gene matches: 8. CDR3 length equals 15 residues. The CDR3 nucleotides read TGTGCCAGCAGCTTAGGCGGGAGTAGTTTCGATGAGCAGTTCTTC. This translates into CASSLGGSSFDEQFF.